These 13 T cell receptor beta chains originate from one sample sequenced in a study of CD8+ T cells in alopecia areata. Treatment specified: oral pan-JAK inhibitor, 5-10 mg twice daily. Extracted RNA was reverse transcribed into cDNA, the sequencing template. The repertoire was sequenced with immunoSEQ multiplex PCR; TCRdb's copy has only in-frame clones and lacks some. Here the sample spans 87,000 or so clones, 70% to 80% being singletons. The material sequenced was CD8+ T cells sorted from blood, taken around week 44, from a patient treated with tofacitinib. These receptors all come from a human donor with alopecia areata.

By share, this clone counts as medium-sized. This chain connects TRBV6-1 to TRBJ1-1, with a tentative D call TRBD1 (6 bases). Trimming took 8 bases from V and 6 from J, leaving 16 bases between them. Germline V lookup: CDR1 MNHNS, CDR2 SASEGT. CDR3 length: 13 amino acids. In nucleotides, the CDR3 is TGTGCCAGCGTTGGGACATCGCTTTCTGAAGCTTTCTTT. Residues: CASVGTSLSEAFF.

The chain carries TRBV2 and TRBJ2-7, with D tentatively TRBD2 (7 bases). CDR3 length equals 15 residues. Per germline, CDR1 SNHLY and CDR2 FYNNEI. V lost 2 bases and J 5 bases, leaving 16 bases between the germline ends. In DNA form, the CDR3 reads TGTGCCAGCAGTGAATTGCTGGGGGGGGCAGACGAGCAGTACTTC. Amino acid sequence: CASSELLGGADEQYF.

The V and J genes are TRBV19 and TRBJ1-1; D not resolved. Trimming took off 4 bases at V and 0 bases at J, with 6 bases between the two ends. CDR1 and CDR2 (germline): LNHDA, SQIVND (reference sequence). The CDR3 sequence is 13 residues long. The CDR3 DNA sequence: TGTGCCAGTAGTAGGGCCATGAACACTGAAGCTTTCTTT. It encodes CASSRAMNTEAFF.

The chain links TRBV15 to TRBJ2-7; D is perhaps TRBD1 or TRBD2 (5 bases each). The V and J ends lost 5 bases and 5 bases respectively, with 16 bases between them. Per germline, CDR1 LNHNV and CDR2 YYDKDF (reference sequence). The CDR3 length is 14 residues. The CDR3: CATSGEQAGNEQYF. The DNA for the CDR3 is TGTGCCACCAGCGGGGAACAGGCCGGGAACGAGCAGTACTTC.

This clone was seen a few times. The chain couples TRBV19 to TRBJ1-2; D is ambiguous. Trimming left V 5 bases short and J 6 bases short, with 13 bases between. Per germline, CDR1 LNHDA and CDR2 SQIVND (reference sequence). The CDR3 consists of 13 residues. The CDR3 protein is CASSSWGLHGYTF. The CDR3 DNA sequence: TGTGCCAGTAGTTCCTGGGGTTTACATGGCTACACCTTC.

The V gene is TRBV28, the J gene TRBJ2-3; D gene uncertain. CDR3 length: 14 amino acids. Germline V gene data show CDR1 as MDHEN and CDR2 as SYDVKM. V was trimmed by 5 bases and J by 5 bases, leaving 14 bases between them. The CDR3 coding sequence is TGTGCCAGCAGTCAAAGAAAGTACGTAGATACGCAGTATTTT. Its translation is CASSQRKYVDTQYF.

This clone was seen only a few times. The chain uses TRBV7-6 and TRBJ2-5; D may be TRBD1 or TRBD2 (5 bases each). The V gene lost 1 base and the J gene lost 0 bases, with 18 bases spanning the gap. This CDR3 has 18 residues. The germline gives CDR1 SGHVS, CDR2 FNYEAQ. CDR3 amino acids: CASSLEGPGLSYQETQYF. In DNA, the CDR3 is TGTGCCAGCAGCTTAGAGGGACCGGGGCTCTCTTACCAAGAGACCCAGTACTTC. The full variable domain, its missing parts supplied by reference TRBV7-6 and TRBJ2-5, is GAGVSQSPRYKVTKRGQDVALRCDPISGHVSLYWYRQALGQGPEFLTYFNYEAQQDKSGLPNDRFSAERPEGSISTLTIQRTEQRDSAMYRCASSLEGPGLSYQETQYFGPGTRLLVL.

This chain links TRBV4-1 with TRBJ2-7, with TRBD2 matching 8 bases. The length of the CDR3 is 14 residues. With 5 bases clipped from V and 3 bases from J, the junction kept 6 bases outside the gene matches. The V gene's germline CDR1 is MGHRA and CDR2 YSYEKL. Here the CDR3 reads CASSERGGYYEQYF. CDR3 DNA: TGCGCCAGCAGCGAACGGGGGGGCTACTACGAGCAGTACTTC.

The chain links TRBV6-1 to TRBJ1-2; no definite D call. Germline CDR1 is MNHNS and CDR2 is SASEGT. Trimming took 7 bases from V and 7 from J, leaving 19 bases between them. This CDR3 has 14 amino acids. CDR3 amino acids: CASTQTPGSLGYTF. CDR3 DNA: TGTGCCAGCACCCAAACTCCCGGGTCCCTTGGCTACACCTTC.

The chain combines TRBV15 with TRBJ2-2; D perhaps matches TRBD1 (6 bases). Germline V CDR1 and CDR2: LNHNV, YYDKDF (reference sequence). Trimming removed 6 bases at V and 0 bases at J, with 14 bases between. The CDR3 spans 16 residues. The CDR3 spells CATRTNRATNTGELFF. CDR3 DNA sequence: TGTGCCACCAGAACAAACAGGGCAACGAACACCGGGGAGCTGTTTTTT. The full variable domain, its missing parts supplied by reference TRBV15 and TRBJ2-2, is DAMVIQNPRYQVTQFGKPVTLSCSQTLNHNVMYWYQQKSSQAPKLLFHYYDKDFNNEADTPDNFQSRRPNTSFCFLDIRSPGLGDTAMYLCATRTNRATNTGELFFGEGSRLTVL.

V usage is TRBV11-3 and J usage is TRBJ1-1; TRBD1 matches 10 bases. Germline V gene lookup returns CDR1 SGHNT and CDR2 YENEEA. The CDR3 has 16 residues. Trimming removed 1 base from V and 0 bases from J; junction bases left unmatched: 2. The CDR3 here is CASSLAGQGLNTEAFF. CDR3 coding DNA: TGTGCCAGCAGCTTAGCGGGACAGGGGCTGAACACTGAAGCTTTCTTT.

V is TRBV6-5 and J is TRBJ1-1, with 7 nucleotides matching TRBD1. The germline gives CDR1 MNHEY, CDR2 SVGAGI. This CDR3 is 15 amino acids long. J lost 3 bases, V lost 1 base, and 5 bases had no gene match. DNA of the CDR3: TGTGCCAGCAGTTACTTATACAGGGGAGACACTGAAGCTTTCTTT. Translation gives CASSYLYRGDTEAFF.

V gene TRBV30 combines with J gene TRBJ1-1; D is perhaps TRBD1 (5 bases). From germline, CDR1 is GTSNPN and CDR2 SVGIG (reference sequence). This CDR3 region has 13 residues. The V end was cut by 1 base, the J end by 2 bases, with 8 bases between. CDR3 sequence: CAWSDDSNTEAFF. CDR3 DNA: TGTGCCTGGAGTGATGACAGTAACACTGAAGCTTTCTTT.